This T cell receptor (beta chain) was observed in a study of post-analysis software for immune sequencing data. Study context: Patients with relapsing-remitting, secondary progressive and progressive-relapsing multiple sclerosis courses were all represented. Whole-study findings and limits: Strong co-clustering by F measure linked samples that shared a preparation batch. Compared with controls, patients had more of 4 to 6 TRBV segments, including TRBV5-6, TRBV5-1 and TRBV20-1.

The TCR beta cDNA libraries carried unique molecular identifiers. Input populations of roughly 1 to 11 million T cells gave rise to hundreds of thousands of cDNA molecules. TCRdb re-analysed the PCR reads in MiXCR, keeping a single row per CDR3 protein. The sample holds hundreds of thousands of distinct CDR3 sequences; 25% to 30% are singletons and the top ten take roughly 0.57%. Details on this clonotype: Its antigen is undetermined.

In germline, CDR1 is MNHNY, CDR2 SVGAGI (reference sequence). The length of the CDR3 is 15 residues. V lost 2 bases, J lost 7 bases, and 8 bases stayed unmatched. The chain carries TRBV6-6 and TRBJ2-1; 7 bases match TRBD1. Sequencing was done on a sample of blood. The receptor was isolated from a girl aged 10 to 17 with multiple sclerosis. As DNA, the CDR3 is TGTGCCAGCAGTTACCTCCGGGACAGCCTGAATGAGCAGTTCTTC. This sequence encodes CASSYLRDSLNEQFF.